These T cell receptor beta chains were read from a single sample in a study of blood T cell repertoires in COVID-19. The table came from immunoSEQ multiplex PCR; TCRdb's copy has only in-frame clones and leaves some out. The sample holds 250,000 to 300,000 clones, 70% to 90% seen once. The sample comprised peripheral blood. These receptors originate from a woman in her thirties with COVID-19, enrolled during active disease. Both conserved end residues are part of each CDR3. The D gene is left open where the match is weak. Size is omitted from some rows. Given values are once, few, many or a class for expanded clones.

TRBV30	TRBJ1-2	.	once	CAWHRDTNDYTF	TGTGCCTGGCACCGGGACACCAACGACTACACCTTC
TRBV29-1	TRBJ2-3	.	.	CSVLQGTDTQYF	TGCAGCGTTCTACAGGGAACAGATACGCAGTATTTT
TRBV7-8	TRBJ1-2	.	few	CASSLVRTNYGYTF	TGTGCCAGCAGCTTAGTCAGAACTAACTATGGCTACACCTTC
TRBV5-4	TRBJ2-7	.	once	CASRTAGTSGEQYF	TGTGCCAGCAGAACTGCCGGGACATCGGGTGAGCAGTACTTC
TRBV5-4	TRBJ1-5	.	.	CASSSPNQPQHF	TGTGCCAGCAGCTCTCCTAATCAGCCCCAGCATTTT
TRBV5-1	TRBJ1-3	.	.	CASSLGGTTGNTIYF	TGCGCCAGCAGCTTGGGAGGGACTACTGGAAACACCATATATTTT
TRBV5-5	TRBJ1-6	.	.	CASSLGAYSYNSPLHF	TGTGCCAGCAGTCTAGGGGCCTACTCCTATAATTCACCCCTCCACTTT
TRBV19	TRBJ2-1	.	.	CASSIALTNEQFF	TGTGCCAGTAGTATAGCGCTAACCAATGAGCAGTTCTTC
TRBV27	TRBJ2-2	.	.	CASGTGSFTGELFF	TGTGCCAGCGGAACAGGGTCCTTCACCGGGGAGCTGTTTTTT
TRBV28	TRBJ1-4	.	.	CASSLEGTATNEKLFF	TGTGCCAGCAGTTTGGAGGGAACGGCAACTAATGAAAAACTGTTTTTT
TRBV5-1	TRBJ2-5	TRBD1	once	CASSPDGVSGTGRQETQYF	TGCGCCAGCAGCCCAGATGGTGTGTCGGGGACAGGGAGACAAGAGACCCAGTACTTC
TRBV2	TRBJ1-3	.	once	CASSDLGNTIYF	TGTGCCAGCAGTGACTTAGGAAACACCATATATTTT
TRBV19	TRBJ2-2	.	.	CASRDIGGSGTGELFF	TGTGCCAGTCGAGACATCGGGGGATCGGGCACCGGGGAGCTGTTTTTT
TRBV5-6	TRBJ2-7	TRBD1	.	CASSLGGQLNYEQYF	TGTGCCAGCAGCTTGGGGGGACAGTTAAACTACGAGCAGTACTTC
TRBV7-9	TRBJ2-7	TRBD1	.	CASSLNPGQGPVVEQYF	TGTGCCAGCAGCTTAAACCCGGGACAGGGGCCCGTTGTGGAGCAGTACTTC
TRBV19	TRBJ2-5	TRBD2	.	CASSVVKGKPLIRGRTQYF	TGTGCCAGTAGTGTAGTAAAGGGGAAGCCTCTGATACGCGGGAGGACCCAGTACTTC
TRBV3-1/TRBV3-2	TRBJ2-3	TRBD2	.	CASSQGTRRQYF	TGTGCCAGCAGCCAGGGGACTAGAAGGCAGTATTTT
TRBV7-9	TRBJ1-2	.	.	CASSSSTRGLANYGYTF	TGTGCCAGCAGCTCCTCCACCAGGGGCCTCGCTAACTATGGCTACACCTTC
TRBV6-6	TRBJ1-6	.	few	CASRDSNSPLHF	TGTGCCAGCAGGGACAGTAATTCACCCCTCCACTTT
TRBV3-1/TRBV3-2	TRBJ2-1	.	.	CASSPSPLAEQFF	TGTGCCAGCAGCCCCTCGCCCCTAGCGGAGCAGTTCTTC
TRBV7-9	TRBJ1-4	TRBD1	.	CASSLVGTATNEKLFF	TGTGCCAGCAGCTTAGTAGGGACAGCAACTAATGAAAAACTGTTTTTT
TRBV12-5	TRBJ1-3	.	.	CASGSAVGGASGNTIYF	TGTGCTAGTGGTTCTGCCGTTGGGGGGGCCTCTGGAAACACCATATATTTT
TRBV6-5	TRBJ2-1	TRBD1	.	CASSYQKAGGRNEQFF	TGTGCCAGCAGTTACCAGAAGGCAGGGGGACGGAATGAGCAGTTCTTC
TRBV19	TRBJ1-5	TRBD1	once	CATTDRGRGNQPQHF	TGTGCCACCACGGACAGGGGCCGGGGAAATCAGCCCCAGCATTTT
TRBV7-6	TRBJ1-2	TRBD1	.	CASSLAGDRGNGYTF	TGTGCCAGCAGCTTAGCCGGGGACAGGGGGAATGGCTACACCTTC
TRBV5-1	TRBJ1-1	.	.	CASRDGGNTEAFF	TGCGCCAGCAGGGATGGAGGGAACACTGAAGCTTTCTTT
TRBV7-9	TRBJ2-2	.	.	CASSPTNTGELFF	TGTGCCAGCAGCCCCACAAACACCGGGGAGCTGTTTTTT
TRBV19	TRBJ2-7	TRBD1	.	CASSMQGASYEQYF	TGTGCCAGTAGTATGCAGGGGGCCTCCTACGAGCAGTACTTC
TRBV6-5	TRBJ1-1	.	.	CASRGGRTEAFF	TGTGCCAGCAGGGGGGGGAGGACTGAAGCTTTCTTT
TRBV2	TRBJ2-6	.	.	CATAVAPGANVLTF	TGTGCCACCGCGGTTGCCCCGGGGGCCAACGTCCTGACTTTC
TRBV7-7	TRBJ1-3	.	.	CASSLSLEGNTIYF	TGTGCCAGCAGCTTATCACTAGAGGGAAACACCATATATTTT
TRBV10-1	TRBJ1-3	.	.	CASSGGGRSSGNTIYF	TGCGCCAGCAGTGGGGGGGGACGGAGCTCTGGAAACACCATATATTTT
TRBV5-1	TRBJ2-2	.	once	CASSFTRVGELFF	TGCGCCAGCAGCTTTACGAGGGTCGGGGAGCTGTTTTTT
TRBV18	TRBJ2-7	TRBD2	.	CASSPPSAGGPYEQYF	TGTGCCAGCTCCCCCCCGAGCGCGGGGGGTCCCTACGAGCAGTACTTC
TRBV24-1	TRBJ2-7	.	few	CATSEADSYEQYF	TGTGCCACCAGTGAGGCAGACTCCTACGAGCAGTACTTC
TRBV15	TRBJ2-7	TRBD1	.	CALGQGSGEQYF	TGTGCCTTGGGACAGGGGTCCGGGGAGCAGTACTTC
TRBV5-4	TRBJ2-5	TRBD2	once	CASSPPGHSGGRRETQYF	TGTGCCAGCAGCCCACCAGGGCATAGCGGGGGGAGGCGGGAGACCCAGTACTTC
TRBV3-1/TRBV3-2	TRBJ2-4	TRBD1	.	CASSRHDRDIQYF	TGTGCCAGCAGCCGTCACGACAGGGACATTCAGTACTTC
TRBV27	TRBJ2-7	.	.	CASSRRDLSSYEQYF	TGTGCCAGCAGCCGGAGGGACCTATCCTCCTACGAGCAGTACTTC
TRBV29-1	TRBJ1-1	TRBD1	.	CSVDKGQMNTEAFF	TGCAGCGTTGATAAGGGACAGATGAACACTGAAGCTTTCTTT
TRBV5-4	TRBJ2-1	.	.	CASSYFGVGDYNEQFF	TGTGCCAGCAGCTACTTCGGGGTGGGTGATTACAATGAGCAGTTCTTC
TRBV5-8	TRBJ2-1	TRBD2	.	CASSAGLAPFNEQFF	TGTGCCAGCAGCGCTGGACTAGCGCCGTTCAATGAGCAGTTCTTC
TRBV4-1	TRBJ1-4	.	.	CASSLLGAGEGNEKLFF	TGCGCCAGCAGCCTTCTCGGCGCAGGGGAGGGGAATGAAAAACTGTTTTTT
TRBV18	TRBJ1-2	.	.	CASSPYSGSSEGYTF	TGTGCCAGCTCCCCATATTCCGGGTCCTCGGAGGGCTACACCTTC
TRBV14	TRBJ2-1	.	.	CASSQVRGNEQFF	TGTGCCAGCAGCCAAGTCCGGGGGAATGAGCAGTTCTTC
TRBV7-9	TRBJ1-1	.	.	CASSQGLSAWAFF	TGTGCCAGCAGCCAAGGACTCTCTGCCTGGGCTTTCTTT
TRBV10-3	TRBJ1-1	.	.	CAITLGGRTEAFF	TGTGCCATCACGCTCGGGGGGCGAACTGAAGCTTTCTTT